Below are 19 T cell receptor beta chains sequenced from a single sample in a study of OX40 agonist ivuxolimab in advanced cancers. Here immunoSEQ multiplex PCR was the method, and the copy in TCRdb shows in-frame clones only, minus some. The repertoire holds roughly 70,000 clones, with around 85% as singletons. The material sequenced was CD4+ or CD8+ T cells sorted from blood, taken in a trial of the OX40 agonist ivuxolimab. The receptors here all came from an adult with an advanced solid tumor such as melanoma, head and neck, liver or kidney cancer.

The CDR3 sequence: CASSWDRGEGGYTF. In DNA form, the CDR3 reads TGTGCCAGCAGCTGGGACAGGGGTGAAGGTGGCTACACCTTC. The chain has TRBV5-6 and TRBJ1-2; 10 positions match TRBD1. The germline V gene has CDR1 SGHDT and CDR2 YYEEEE. With 3 bases clipped from V and 7 bases from J, the junction kept 6 bases outside the gene matches. The length of the CDR3 is 14 residues.

The chain recombines TRBV27 with TRBJ2-5; TRBD2 aligns across 11 bases. The trim removed 4 bases at V and 2 bases at J, leaving 6 bases unmatched. The germline V gene encodes CDR1 MNHEY and CDR2 SMNVEV (reference sequence). The CDR3 loop spans 16 amino acids. CDR3 sequence: CASSSGLAGVQETQYF. The CDR3 DNA is TGTGCCAGCAGTTCTGGACTAGCGGGTGTACAAGAGACCCAGTACTTC.

The chain uses TRBV5-6 and TRBJ2-7; D tentatively fits TRBD1 or TRBD2 (5 bases each). V gave up 6 bases and J gave up 2 bases, with 18 bases separating them. This CDR3 is 15 amino acids long. Germline CDR1 reads SGHDT; CDR2 reads YYEEEE. CDR3: CASTLSGTETYEQYF. CDR3 sequence (DNA): TGTGCCAGCACCCTCTCCGGGACCGAAACCTACGAGCAGTACTTC.

The chain combines TRBV18 with TRBJ1-3, with TRBD1 matching 10 bases. Looked up from germline, CDR1 is KGHSH and CDR2 is LQKENI. Losses at the gene ends were 4 bases for V and 3 bases for J; bases not matched to a gene: 3. The CDR3 is made up of 15 amino acids. The chain's CDR3 is CASSRTGGSGNTIYF. DNA of the CDR3: TGTGCCAGCTCACGGACAGGGGGAAGTGGAAACACCATATATTTT.

The genes are TRBV4-3 and TRBJ1-3, with D uncertain. The length of the CDR3 is 19 residues. The germline CDR1 and CDR2 sequences are LGHNA and YSLEER. V dropped 1 base and J dropped 4 bases, with 23 bases sitting between them. The CDR3 DNA follows: TGCGCCAGCAGCCAAGCTCTAGGAACGAATGGGTTCGGGGGAAACACCATATATTTT. Translated: CASSQALGTNGFGGNTIYF.

V gene TRBV5-1 combines with J gene TRBJ2-1; D gene unclear. This CDR3 region has 11 residues. V shed 1 base and J shed 9 bases, with 5 bases lying between them. CDR1 SGHRS and CDR2 YFSETQ come from the germline V gene. For the CDR3, the DNA is TGCGCCAGCAGCTTGATAGGTGAGCAGTTCTTC. It yields the protein CASSLIGEQFF.

The V call is TRBV28, the J call TRBJ2-5; 10 bases are shared with TRBD1. The J segment lost 10 bases and the V segment lost 4 bases, leaving 9 bases of the junction unmatched. The CDR3 is 14 residues long. Per the germline V gene, CDR1 is MDHEN and CDR2 is SYDVKM. This CDR3 reads CASSWGQGNRGQYF. CDR3 DNA sequence: TGTGCCAGCAGTTGGGGACAGGGGAATAGGGGCCAGTACTTC.

The CDR3 nucleotides are TGTGCCAGCACCTCGTGTCTGGGTTGTGAAGAGACCCAGTACTTC. Translating it yields CASTSCLGCEETQYF. The V call is TRBV2, the J call TRBJ2-5, with unresolved D. Germline V CDR1 and CDR2: SNHLY, FYNNEI. This CDR3 comprises 15 residues. Deletions cut 7 bases from V and 3 bases from J, with 18 bases between.

To note about this clone: The junction and the germline gene differ at one end; a read error may be behind it. This sequence joins TRBV11-2 and TRBJ2-3, with TRBD2 identical over 8 bases. Germline CDR1 and CDR2: SGHAT and FQNNGV. The CDR3 sequence is 16 residues long. This CDR3 is CASSLDRSGSKDTQYF. DNA for the CDR3: TGTGCCAGCAGCTTAGATAGAAGCGGGAGCAAAGATACGCAGTATTTT.

This chain joins TRBV7-3 and TRBJ2-5; 7 bases map to TRBD1. Germline CDR1 SGHTA, CDR2 FQGTGA. Trimming at V came to 1 base and at J to 5 bases, leaving 13 bases not matched to a gene. This CDR3 has 17 amino acids. In DNA, the CDR3 is TGTGCCAGCAGCTTAAGAGGGGGCAGAAGTGGTAGTGAGACCCAGTACTTC. The encoded protein is CASSLRGGRSGSETQYF.

The chain joins TRBV30 to TRBJ1-2, with D unresolved. Deletions cut 2 bases from V and 2 bases from J, with 9 bases between. CDR1 and CDR2 from the germline V gene are GTSNPN and SVGIG (reference sequence). The CDR3 has 13 amino acids. CDR3 loop: CAWSSALNYGYTF. The CDR3 DNA follows: TGTGCCTGGAGTTCGGCATTGAACTATGGCTACACCTTC.

The chain joins TRBV11-2 to TRBJ1-2; 7 bases align to TRBD1. Trimming took 0 bases from V and 7 from J; bases not matched to a gene: 8. The CDR3 sequence is 15 residues long. Germline loops: CDR1 SGHAT, CDR2 FQNNGV. The CDR3 bases are TGTGCCAGCAGCTTAGAGACAGGGATGATCGGTGGCTACACCTTC. Translated, it gives CASSLETGMIGGYTF.

The rearrangement uses TRBV11-3 and TRBJ1-1; D not resolved. The germline V and J ends were trimmed by 0 bases and 5 bases, with 19 bases remaining between them. CDR3 length: 17 amino acids. Germline CDR1 is SGHNT and CDR2 is YENEEA. The CDR3, as DNA: TGTGCCAGCAGCTTAGAATGGCAGGTGCGATATAGGACTGAAGCTTTCTTT. Its protein product is CASSLEWQVRYRTEAFF.

The chain uses TRBV2 and TRBJ1-4; tentatively, D is TRBD1 (6 bases). The CDR3 consists of 14 residues. V lost 1 base to trimming and J lost 7 bases, with 10 bases between them. Germline V gene data show CDR1 as SNHLY and CDR2 as FYNNEI. CDR3 in amino acids: CASSEDRVVEKLFF. The CDR3, as DNA: TGTGCCAGCAGTGAAGACAGGGTTGTTGAAAAACTGTTTTTT.

This rearrangement joins TRBV7-6 to TRBJ2-7; a weak D match, TRBD1 (5 bases). V lost 1 base, J lost 2 bases, and 12 bases lay in between. Per the germline V gene, CDR1 is SGHVS and CDR2 is FNYEAQ. The CDR3 is made up of 15 amino acids. The CDR3 DNA sequence: TGTGCCAGCAGCTTAGGGAACAGGAATGCCTACGAGCAGTACTTC. Its translation: CASSLGNRNAYEQYF.

The chain links TRBV7-9 to TRBJ1-5; 7 bases are shared with TRBD1. The CDR3 is 14 amino acids. V shed 5 bases, J shed 3 bases, and the junction held 4 bases outside the gene matches. Per germline, CDR1 SEHNR and CDR2 FQNEAQ (reference sequence). The CDR3 region has the DNA TGTGCCAGCAGCCCAGGGGGGCTCAATCAGCCCCAGCATTTT. This codes for CASSPGGLNQPQHF.

This clone was detected only a few times. The chain links TRBV5-1 to TRBJ2-1; D gene uncertain. This CDR3 spans 17 amino acids. Germline CDR1 reads SGHRS; CDR2 reads YFSETQ. Trimming took 4 bases from V and 0 from J, leaving 17 bases between them. In DNA, the CDR3 is TGCGCCAGCAGCCCCCTACACACAGTAAGCTCCTACAATGAGCAGTTCTTC. This translates into CASSPLHTVSSYNEQFF.

This rearrangement joins TRBV9 to TRBJ2-1, with 7 bases that match TRBD1. The V gene's germline CDR1 is SGDLS and CDR2 YYNGEE. CDR3 length: 14 residues. V was pared by 3 bases and J by 1 base, with 1 base of the junction left unmatched. The DNA for the CDR3 is TGTGCCAGCAGCGAGGGACAGTCCTACAATGAGCAGTTCTTC. It specifies CASSEGQSYNEQFF.

The J gene is TRBJ1-2, the V gene TRBV5-1; 11 bases match TRBD1. The CDR3 consists of 14 residues. The V gene's germline CDR1 is SGHRS and CDR2 YFSETQ. The V segment lost 2 bases and the J segment 6 bases; nucleotides outside the gene matches: 3. The chain's CDR3 is CASSFGTGGDGYTF. DNA of the CDR3: TGCGCCAGCAGCTTCGGGACAGGGGGTGATGGCTACACCTTC.